What follows are 6 T cell receptor beta chains derived from one specimen sequenced in a study of T-cell memory formation after mild COVID-19. TCRdb redid the calling of the 5' RACE reads with MiXCR, one entry per CDR3 protein. Counted here are roughly 510,000 distinct CDR3 sequences, roughly 17% occurring once; the ten biggest clones make up 8.1%. The sample was PBMCs or a T cell subset sorted from them (not recorded which). The receptors shown here come from an adult woman who had mild COVID-19 (a few samples of this study predate the infection). Cell type and time point are not known.

This clonotype was seen ten or more times. This CDR3 reads CASSQVDILSYNEQFF. The CDR3 DNA follows: TGCGCCAGCAGCCAAGTGGATATCCTGTCCTACAATGAGCAGTTCTTC. V usage is TRBV4-1 and J usage is TRBJ2-1; D is unclear. V lost 1 base and J 1 base, leaving 11 bases between the germline ends. CDR1 MGHRA and CDR2 YSYEKL come from the germline V gene. This CDR3 has 16 residues.

In nucleotides, the CDR3 is TGCGCCAGCAGCACCGGGACAGGAGTATACAATGAGCAGTTCTTC. It yields the protein CASSTGTGVYNEQFF. The chain has TRBV4-3 and TRBJ2-1; 8 positions match TRBD1. J was trimmed by 4 bases and V by 5 bases; bases with no gene match: 7. This CDR3 comprises 15 residues. Germline CDR1 and CDR2: LGHNA and YSLEER.

This clonotype was detected a few times. The chain couples TRBV7-9 to TRBJ2-5, with a weak D call TRBD2 (6 bases). The germline V gene encodes CDR1 SEHNR and CDR2 FQNEAQ (reference sequence). V lost 5 bases and J 1 base, leaving 11 bases between the germline ends. This CDR3 has 14 amino acids. The CDR3 region has the DNA TGTGCCAGCAGCATGCGGGGCGGCCAAGAGACCCAGTACTTC. The encoded protein is CASSMRGGQETQYF.

This clonotype was counted only a few times. V and J are TRBV10-3 and TRBJ2-6; D not resolved. Per the germline V gene, CDR1 is ENHRY and CDR2 is SYGVKD. Between the trimmed V and J ends, which lost 5 bases and 2 bases, there was a span of 10 bases. The length of the CDR3 is 15 residues. Here the CDR3 reads CAISPEITGANVLTF. In nucleotides, the CDR3 is TGTGCCATCAGTCCAGAGATTACTGGGGCCAACGTCCTGACTTTC.

The chain carries TRBV20-1 and TRBJ1-2; TRBD1 is a possible D gene (6 bases). The CDR3 is 14 amino acids. Germline lookup yields CDR1 DFQATT and CDR2 SNEGSKA (reference sequence). Trimming took 6 bases from V and 3 from J, leaving 17 bases between them. Written as DNA, the CDR3 is TGCAGTGCCCCAGGTGGGGGCGCGTACTATGGCTACACCTTC. It yields the protein CSAPGGGAYYGYTF.

This clonotype was observed a few times. J is TRBJ2-7 and V is TRBV7-9; the match to TRBD1 covers 9 bases. Germline trimming cut 0 bases from V and 5 bases from J; bases unmatched to any gene: 11. CDR3 length: 17 residues. Germline V gene sequence: CDR1 SEHNR, CDR2 FQNEAQ (reference sequence). CDR3 coding DNA: TGTGCCAGCAGCTTAGCGCTCTTGGACAGGGGCCTTCACGAGCAGTACTTC. It encodes CASSLALLDRGLHEQYF.